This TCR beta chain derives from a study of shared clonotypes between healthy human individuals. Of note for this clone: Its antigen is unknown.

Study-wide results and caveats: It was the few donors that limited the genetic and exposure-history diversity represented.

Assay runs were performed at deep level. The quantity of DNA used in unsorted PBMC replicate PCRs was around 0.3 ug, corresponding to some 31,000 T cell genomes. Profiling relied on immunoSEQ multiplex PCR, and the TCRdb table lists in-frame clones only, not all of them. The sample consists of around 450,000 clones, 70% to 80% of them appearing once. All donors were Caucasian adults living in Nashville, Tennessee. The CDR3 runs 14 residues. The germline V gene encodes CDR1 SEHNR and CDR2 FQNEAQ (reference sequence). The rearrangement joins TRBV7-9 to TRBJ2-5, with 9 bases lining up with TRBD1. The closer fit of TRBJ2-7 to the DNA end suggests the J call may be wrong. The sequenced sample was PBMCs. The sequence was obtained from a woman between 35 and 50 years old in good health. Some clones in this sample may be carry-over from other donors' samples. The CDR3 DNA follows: TGTGCCAGCGGGTCCGGGACAGGGCCCTACGAGCAGTACTTC. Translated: CASGSGTGPYEQYF.